This T cell receptor beta chain appears in the sequencing data of a study of B cell selection in AIRE deficiency. The CDR3 contains 14 residues. With 0 bases removed from V and 7 bases from J, the gap between germline ends came to 14 bases. CDR1 and CDR2 from the germline V gene are SGHRS and YFSETQ. In regard to this clone: What it binds is not known.

General observations from the study: Patient Tconv and Treg cells showed healthy-like TCRBV usage, CDR3 length, diversity. CDR3s were shorter in shared Treg sequences, reflecting few non-templated nucleotide insertions. Only around a tenth of 3,500 to 4,500 shared Treg sequences were patient-specific; 31.6% healthy-specific.

Regulatory T cells were sorted as CD4+CD25hiCD127low/negative cells. Original data processing: Patients' Tregs yielded about 51,000 distinct TCRbeta sequences; donors' 85,000 to 100,000. Generated by immunoSEQ multiplex PCR, the TCRdb table keeps only in-frame clones and is missing some. The D gene and trimming were derived from the DNA, and the V and J assignments and clone size from that table. Among about 18,000 clones listed, about 92% were seen once. This clonotype was sampled from a human donor in good health. The sample taken for sequencing was CD4+CD25+ Tregs sorted from PBMCs. The J gene is TRBJ2-7, the V gene TRBV5-1; the D gene could be TRBD1 or TRBD2 (5 bases each). CDR3 sequence (DNA): TGCGCCAGCAGCTTGGGTGGGACCTTGCGGGAGCAGTACTTC. This sequence encodes CASSLGGTLREQYF.